This T cell receptor beta chain was documented in a study of T cells in Graves' hyperthyroidism and ophthalmopathy (dated by TCRdb to the late 2010s). About the study as a whole: Peripheral blood samples were taken at the time of initial diagnosis, prior to any treatment. TCR V-J signatures able to tell the groups apart were searched for in a discovery cohort of approximately 95 patients, of whom under 45 had Graves' ophthalmopathy and 57 had stable Graves' hyperthyroidism. An independent validation cohort of some 18 hyperthyroidism patients and more than 15 patients who later progressed to ophthalmopathy tested prospective prediction of ophthalmopathy. The 100 discovery patients were randomly split 7:3 into training and test sets. Thyroid tissue and blood T-cell repertoires from about six Graves' hyperthyroidism patients were also compared in the study. Following sampling, methimazole starting at 30 mg daily was given to hyperthyroidism patients, and high-dose intravenous methylprednisolone was given to ophthalmopathy patients. According to the paper, TCR Vbeta CDR3 sequencing was carried out on about 140 peripheral blood samples, which came from 40 to 45 ophthalmopathy, approximately 72 hyperthyroidism and approximately 17 progressor patients.

Moderately to severely active disease, a Clinical Activity Score of at least 3, a NOSPECS grade of at least 4, and a duration under 3 months were present in ophthalmopathy patients. Any patient with an uncontrolled infection, another autoimmune disease, pregnancy or lactation was excluded. Diagnoses relied on clinical symptoms, serum thyroxine and TRAb, thyroid ultrasound and orbital computed tomography. PBMCs were isolated from about 9.2 ml of fresh peripheral blood by Ficoll-Paque density gradient centrifugation. Total RNA was extracted using Trizol reagent, and RNA quality was assessed on an Agilent 2100 Bioanalyzer. The TCR beta CDR3 regions were amplified from RNA transcripts. The TCR CDR3 was subjected to a first round of RT-PCR using the HTBI primer set and the Qiagen OneStep RT-PCR kit. Libraries were constructed in a second round of multiplex PCR, after which size selection and purification were carried out. Paired-end sequencing of the libraries was performed with 100 bp reads on an Illumina HiSeq2000. Processing in the source paper ran as follows. SOAPnuke was used to process the raw data, with reads discarded if the reads contained adapters or uncalled bases, had a mean Phred below 15, or lacked an exact constant-primer or identifier match. COPE v1.2.5 was used to merge high-quality paired reads, and clonotypes were defined as unique nucleotide sequences. Clonotypes were aligned to IMGT TRBV, TRBD and TRBJ reference segments using MiTCR v1.1. Only V-J combinations with frequency above 0.0001, covering approximately 99% of repertoires, were analysed. The TCS score was defined as the ratio of F50 (clonal expansion) to E x V (chaos), calculated using BLOSUM62-based TCRdist between CDR3 peptides within each V-J. Welch's t-statistics and random forest reduced fewer than 550 V-J features to about 13, which were used in a naive Bayes classifier (R e1071). TCRdb handled the public reads itself, with Q25 trimming in fastp and clone calling in MiXCR, and kept productive beta chains. Under each unique CDR3 protein, matching rows form one entry showing the most common genes and DNA. TCRdb's processing, not the authors', yielded these V and J calls. A total of about 600,000 distinct CDR3 sequences appear in this sample, 15% to 20% of them only once. The ten largest clones take up roughly 3% of the sample.

This clonotype was counted ten times or more. Its antigen specificity is not known. No base-level quality is on record; no much larger clone is a single base apart. There are 14 amino acids in the CDR3, from cysteine to phenylalanine inclusive. Only the CDR3 region is kept as DNA, spanning 42 bases read in frame from base 1. Via the germline V gene (reference sequence), CDR1 is DFQATT and CDR2 SNEGSKA. V and J are truncated by 3 bases and 3 bases respectively, leaving an intervening sequence of 14 bases. What the research found in general, with its limitations: Blood samples also contained most of the expanded thyroid clonotypes (frequency above 0.001), which suggests that blood repertoires may reflect thyroid immune responses. In validation, the model predicted progression to ophthalmopathy with roughly 66% sensitivity and over 72% specificity, a median of 6.5 months before onset. Sample size was not statistically predetermined, and investigators were not blinded to group allocation. A model built on a 13 V-J signature distinguished ophthalmopathy from stable hyperthyroidism, reaching 87.88% sensitivity and around 81% specificity in cross-validation and 80%/75% in testing.

Here the chain combines TRBV20-1 and TRBJ1-1; the D gene cannot be resolved reliably. The source is a woman aged 40 to 50 with Graves' ophthalmopathy. Material for sequencing was blood. The CDR3 region reads CSARAMGWDTEAFF. The DNA is TGCAGTGCTAGGGCGATGGGATGGGACACTGAAGCTTTCTTT.